The source of this T cell receptor beta chain is a study of identical twins. Template switching created a universal primer site, and the cDNA included unique molecular identifiers. TCRdb reanalysed the 5' RACE reads using MiXCR and keeps one entry per CDR3 protein. This sample carries about 100,000 distinct CDR3 sequences, 5.5% to 7% of them seen once, and the ten largest clones take more than 10%. This clonotype was observed at least ten times. Its antigen is undetermined. The germline gives CDR1 DFQATT, CDR2 SNEGSKA (reference sequence). This CDR3 has 14 amino acids. The germline V and J ends were trimmed by 1 base and 8 bases, with 12 bases remaining between them. Study-wide results and limits: There were fewer insertions in abundant cord blood beta clonotypes, but memory repertoires showed no such pattern.

This TCR came from a woman between 50 and 59 years old in good health. The specimen sequenced was memory T cells sorted from blood. The rearrangement uses TRBV20-1 and TRBJ1-6; D ambiguous. This chain's CDR3 is CSARGGVSYSPLHF. In nucleotides, the CDR3 is TGCAGTGCTAGAGGTGGGGTCAGCTATTCACCCCTCCACTTT.